This T cell receptor (beta chain) was recorded in a study of shared clonotypes between healthy human individuals. Clones were sequenced by immunoSEQ multiplex PCR, and TCRdb holds only the in-frame ones, with some missing. The table lists some 1.4 million clones, over 95% of them singletons, with roughly 1.2% in the top ten. Germline V gene sequence: CDR1 SGHRS, CDR2 YFSETQ. The CDR3 loop spans 17 amino acids. V lost 4 bases and J lost 2; bases outside the gene matches: 8. The donors, healthy adults who were HIV-negative, had experienced no recent acute infections or vaccinations. The rearrangement links TRBV5-1 to TRBJ2-3; 12 bases fit TRBD2. Sequences were obtained from naive CD4+ T cells sorted from blood. Subset here: CD45RA+ positively selected. The sequence derives from a man aged 25 to 45 in good health. The CDR3 sequence is CASSNRPSGRDTDTQYF. The CDR3 coding sequence is TGCGCCAGCAGCAATCGGCCTAGCGGGAGGGACACAGATACGCAGTATTTT.